This passage covers 32 T cell receptor beta chains from one sample sequenced in a study of blood T cells in healthy people across ages (dated by TCRdb to between 2014 and 2017). The library was obtained by 5' RACE. The sample was run on an Illumina HiSeq 2500. The second PCR ran for roughly 7 to 11 cycles and used a J-beta primer mix along with a sample-barcoded 5' primer. In TCRdb, the public reads were trimmed at Q25 with fastp and aligned with MiXCR, with productive beta chains retained. All rows with the same CDR3 protein become a single entry with the most common DNA and genes. A total of over 1.5 million distinct CDR3 sequences appear in this sample, around half of them only once. Of the sample, less than 2.5% falls within the top ten clones. The sequenced material came from blood. Receptors were obtained from a woman aged 40 to 49 in good health.

V is TRBV6-1 and J is TRBJ2-5; D possibly corresponds to TRBD2 (6 bases). Germline values: CDR1 MNHNS, CDR2 SASEGT. Trimming took 4 bases from V and 5 from J, leaving 11 bases between them. CDR3 size: 13 residues. The CDR3 DNA reads TGTGCCAGCAGTGGAGCGGGTGGGGAGACCCAGTACTTC. This translates into CASSGAGGETQYF.

The V call is TRBV4-1, the J call TRBJ2-6; D is uncertain. The CDR3 is 16 amino acids. CDR1 and CDR2 from the germline V gene are MGHRA and YSYEKL. Trimming shortened V by 3 bases and J by 0 bases, and 9 bases separated the two germline ends. The CDR3 reads CASSQDQSSGANVLTF. The DNA of the CDR3 is TGCGCCAGCAGCCAGGACCAGAGCTCTGGGGCCAACGTCCTGACTTTC.

The chain employs TRBV6-2 or TRBV6-3 and TRBJ2-7, with D hard to call. This CDR3 has 12 residues. Trimming removed 6 bases from V and 11 bases from J, with 17 bases in between. Looked up from germline, CDR1 is MNHEY and CDR2 is SVGEGT. The CDR3 sequence is CASRSYLGTEYF. The CDR3 DNA reads TGTGCCAGCAGATCCTACCTGGGAACAGAGTACTTC.

The chain carries TRBV28 and TRBJ2-3, with D perhaps TRBD1 (5 bases). Trimming shortened V by 4 bases and J by 0 bases, and 11 bases separated the two germline ends. CDR3 length equals 15 residues. Germline V gene data show CDR1 as MDHEN and CDR2 as SYDVKM. CDR3 protein: CASSSTDTSTDTQYF. In DNA, the CDR3 is TGTGCCAGCAGTTCGACAGATACTAGCACAGATACGCAGTATTTT.

The chain is built from TRBV6-2 or TRBV6-3 and TRBJ1-2; D gene uncertain. Trimming cost V 7 bases and J 8 bases, with 14 bases left between them. The V gene's germline CDR1 is MNHEY and CDR2 SVGEGT. The CDR3 runs to 12 residues. Here the CDR3 reads CASTDSVRGYTF. The DNA for the CDR3 is TGTGCCAGCACGGATTCTGTCCGGGGCTACACCTTC.

The chain carries TRBV20-1 and TRBJ2-5; D unresolved. V was clipped by 0 bases and J by 2 bases, with 13 bases between them. This CDR3 has 15 amino acids. The germline V gene has CDR1 DFQATT and CDR2 SNEGSKA (reference sequence). The CDR3 is CSARDDEGSQETQYF. CDR3 in DNA: TGCAGTGCTAGAGATGATGAAGGATCTCAAGAGACCCAGTACTTC.

This clonotype was found a few times. A clone one base away is much larger, so this may be a read error. The V gene is TRBV29-1, the J gene TRBJ2-1; the D is unclear. The J call may be mistaken, given a closer DNA end match to TRBJ2-7. The CDR3 contains 12 residues. Germline values: CDR1 SQVTM, CDR2 ANQGSEA. The CDR3 here is CSVVLPHNEQYF. CDR3 nucleotides: TGCAGCGTTGTTTTGCCCCACAATGAGCAGTACTTC.

CDR3 in amino acids: CASSFGTSGGADYNEQFF. The CDR3 nucleotides read TGTGCCAGCAGCTTCGGGACTAGCGGGGGGGCCGACTACAATGAGCAGTTCTTC. The chain couples TRBV7-2 to TRBJ2-1; 16 nucleotides line up with TRBD2. CDR1 is SGHTA, CDR2 FQGNSA, per germline. The CDR3 is 18 residues long. J gave up 3 bases and V 3 bases, and 5 bases lay outside the gene matches.

This clonotype was detected only once. This chain links TRBV28 with TRBJ2-1; 8 positions agree with TRBD2. The V gene's germline CDR1 is MDHEN and CDR2 SYDVKM. J lost 7 bases, V lost 1 base, and 6 bases had no gene match. The CDR3 sequence is 15 residues long. The CDR3 sequence is CASSLFPGGPNEQFF. The CDR3 nucleotides are TGTGCCAGCAGTTTATTCCCGGGGGGGCCAAATGAGCAGTTCTTC. The full variable domain, in which reference TRBV28 and TRBJ2-1 provide the parts outside the CDR3, is DVKVTQSSRYLVKRTGEKVFLECVQDMDHENMFWYRQDPGLGLRLIYFSYDVKMKEKGDIPEGYSVSREKKERFSLILESASTNQTSMYLCASSLFPGGPNEQFFGPGTRLTVL.

Comment on this clonotype: In this CDR3 the conserved last residue, phenylalanine or tryptophan, is missing, so a read error is likely. This chain connects TRBV2 to TRBJ2-5, with TRBD2 matching over 8 bases. The CDR3 covers 13 residues. V was clipped by 6 bases and J by 0 bases; unmatched bases: 0. From germline, CDR1 is SNHLY and CDR2 FYNNEI. CDR3 residues: CASRGLDQETQYI. Here the CDR3 DNA reads TGTGCCAGCAGGGGACTAGACCAAGAGACCCAGTACATC.

This clonotype turned up a few times. The chain recombines TRBV6-5 with TRBJ2-1, with unresolved D. This CDR3 contains 14 residues. Germline CDR1 is MNHEY and CDR2 is SVGAGI. V lost 0 bases, J lost 8 bases, and 11 bases lay in between. Here the CDR3 DNA reads TGTGCCAGCAGTTACTCTGGGAATTGGGATGAGCAGTTCTTC. This translates into CASSYSGNWDEQFF.

The chain uses TRBV2 and TRBJ2-1; no definite D call. Gene TRBJ2-7 matches the end of the DNA better, so the J call may be wrong. Per the germline V gene, CDR1 is SNHLY and CDR2 is FYNNEI. There are 11 residues in the CDR3. The CDR3 nucleotides are TGTGCCAGGCGGACCTACAATGAGCAGTACTTC. The encoded protein is CARRTYNEQYF.

The V and J genes are TRBV5-1 and TRBJ2-3; TRBD1 might be the D (5 bases). V shed 1 base and J shed 0 bases, with 12 bases lying between them. Germline CDR1 and CDR2: SGHRS and YFSETQ. There are 16 residues in the CDR3. This chain's CDR3 is CASSLLGATSTDTQYF. Here the CDR3 DNA reads TGCGCCAGCAGCTTGCTTGGGGCGACCAGCACAGATACGCAGTATTTT.

The V call is TRBV27, the J call TRBJ2-4; 9 bases agree with TRBD1. The J call may be wrong; the DNA end is better matched by TRBJ2-7. The length of the CDR3 is 14 residues. CDR1 and CDR2 (germline): MNHEY, SMNVEV (reference sequence). DNA for the CDR3: TGTGCCAGCAGTGTGATGGACAGGGGCTGCGAGCAGTACTTC. Translation gives CASSVMDRGCEQYF.

Only a few counts were recorded for this clonotype. V is TRBV7-2 and J is TRBJ2-3; weak D call: TRBD2 (5 bases). This CDR3 has 14 amino acids. Trimming cost V 8 bases and J 6 bases, with 18 bases left between them. In germline, CDR1 is SGHTA, CDR2 FQGNSA. CDR3 loop: CASGAGIPGDTQYF. In DNA form, the CDR3 reads TGTGCCAGCGGCGCTGGGATTCCGGGGGATACGCAGTATTTT.

The rearrangement links TRBV20-1 to TRBJ2-1, with a possible D match to TRBD2 (6 bases). Germline loops: CDR1 DFQATT, CDR2 SNEGSKA (reference sequence). The CDR3 extends over 11 amino acids. CDR3 residues: CQLAYYNEQFF. In DNA, the CDR3 is TGCCAGCTAGCGTACTACAATGAGCAGTTCTTC.

The CDR3 DNA reads as TGTGCCAGCAGTACAGGGGACAGGGGTTCAGATACGCAGTATTTT. Its protein product is CASSTGDRGSDTQYF. The rearrangement links TRBV6-2 or TRBV6-3 to TRBJ2-3; 10 nucleotides agree with TRBD1. The CDR3 loop spans 15 amino acids. Looked up from germline, CDR1 is MNHEY and CDR2 is SVGEGT. Trimming cost V 5 bases and J 4 bases; bases outside gene matches: 6.

CDR3 amino acids: CASSLSQTSGVSDTQYF. The DNA for the CDR3 is TGTGCCAGCAGCTTATCCCAGACTAGCGGGGTTTCAGATACGCAGTATTTT. This chain connects TRBV11-2 to TRBJ2-3; the match to TRBD2 covers 11 bases. The V segment lost 2 bases and the J segment 4 bases; nucleotides outside the gene matches: 8. Germline-derived CDR1 and CDR2 are SGHAT and FQNNGV. This CDR3 contains 17 residues.

The gene calls are TRBV28 and TRBJ1-2, with D possibly being TRBD1 (6 bases). The CDR3 runs to 11 residues. Trimming cost V 5 bases and J 12 bases, with 13 bases left between them. CDR1 MDHEN and CDR2 SYDVKM come from the germline V gene. The CDR3 nucleotides are TGTGCCAGCAGTACTACAGGGACCCACACCTTC. Its translation is CASSTTGTHTF.

This chain links TRBV6-5 with TRBJ2-3; 8 bases are a match to TRBD1. The CDR3 loop spans 15 amino acids. Germline V gene lookup returns CDR1 MNHEY and CDR2 SVGAGI. V shed 6 bases and J 1 base; nucleotides not matched to a gene: 6. The CDR3 here is CASSRDRSGTDTQYF. In DNA form, the CDR3 reads TGTGCCAGCAGCCGGGACAGGTCGGGCACAGATACGCAGTATTTT.

The V call is TRBV20-1, the J call TRBJ1-6, with D perhaps matching TRBD1 (6 bases). CDR3 size: 16 residues. Germline assignment: CDR1 DFQATT and CDR2 SNEGSKA (reference sequence). The V and J ends lost 0 bases and 1 base respectively, with 10 bases between them. As DNA, the CDR3 is TGCAGTGCTAGAGATAAGGGGGGATCCTATAATTCACCCCTCCACTTT. Its translation is CSARDKGGSYNSPLHF.

Written as DNA, the CDR3 is TGTGCCAGCATGATAGGGGGGAATTACCATGGCTACACCTTC. It encodes CASMIGGNYHGYTF. The chain recombines TRBV12-3 or TRBV12-4 with TRBJ1-2, with D possibly being TRBD1 (6 bases). This CDR3 is 14 amino acids long. Trimming took off 7 bases at V and 6 bases at J, with 18 bases between the two ends.

With regard to this clonotype: Sequence at one end of the junction differs from germline and may be a read error. This rearrangement joins TRBV5-5 to TRBJ2-1; TRBD2 is a possible D gene (6 bases). Germline V gives CDR1 SGHKS, CDR2 YYEKEE (reference sequence). The CDR3 spans 14 residues. The CDR3 protein is CASRGGLEYNGQFF. The CDR3 DNA reads TGTGCCAGCAGGGGGGGACTCGAATACAATGGGCAGTTCTTC.

The chain carries TRBV6-1 and TRBJ2-5; D perhaps matches TRBD2 (7 bases). Between the trimmed V and J ends, which lost 3 bases and 4 bases, there was a span of 18 bases. Germline V lookup: CDR1 MNHNS, CDR2 SASEGT. The CDR3 extends over 16 amino acids. The CDR3 here is CASSEGGRQGSETQYF. The DNA of the CDR3 is TGTGCCAGCAGTGAGGGAGGGCGGCAGGGGTCAGAGACCCAGTACTTC.

The rearrangement joins TRBV5-1 to TRBJ2-1; 8 bases fit TRBD1. The CDR3 sequence is 16 residues long. The germline V gene has CDR1 SGHRS and CDR2 YFSETQ. V trimming: 4 bases; J trimming: 2 bases; junction bases outside the gene matches: 8. The CDR3 is CASSRATGATYNEQFF. CDR3 bases: TGCGCCAGCAGCAGGGCGACAGGGGCCACCTACAATGAGCAGTTCTTC.

The rearrangement links TRBV7-2 to TRBJ1-5; TRBD1 agrees at 12 bases. V gave up 1 base and J gave up 7 bases; unmatched junction bases: 2. The CDR3 extends over 15 amino acids. Germline lookup yields CDR1 SGHTA and CDR2 FQGNSA. Here the CDR3 reads CASSLGDRGHQPQHF. The CDR3 region has the DNA TGTGCCAGCAGCTTAGGGGACAGGGGGCACCAGCCCCAGCATTTT.

This clonotype showed up many times. The CDR3 region has the DNA TGTGCCAGCAGCGCAACACTAGCGGGGATGGAAGAGACCCAGTACTTC. It is translated as CASSATLAGMEETQYF. The V and J genes are TRBV7-9 and TRBJ2-5, with 10 bases matching TRBD2. The germline gives CDR1 SEHNR, CDR2 FQNEAQ (reference sequence). The CDR3 covers 16 residues. V lost 5 bases and J lost 3; bases outside the gene matches: 9.

This clonotype was seen at least ten times. V and J are TRBV10-1 and TRBJ2-3; 8 positions match TRBD1. The germline CDR1 and CDR2 sequences are WNHNN and SYGVQD (reference sequence). J gave up 0 bases and V 5 bases, and 4 bases lay outside the gene matches. The CDR3 covers 15 residues. This chain's CDR3 is CASSQRTGSTDTQYF. As DNA, the CDR3 is TGCGCCAGCAGTCAACGGACAGGGAGCACAGATACGCAGTATTTT.

This chain uses TRBV4-3 with TRBJ2-1; tentative D call: TRBD2 (5 bases). The CDR3 covers 10 residues. The germline V gene encodes CDR1 LGHNA and CDR2 YSLEER. The chain's CDR3 is CAAGENEQFF. CDR3 coding DNA: TGCGCTGCGGGTGAGAATGAGCAGTTCTTC.

The chain couples TRBV7-9 to TRBJ2-1; tentatively, D is TRBD1 (5 bases). Per germline, CDR1 SEHNR and CDR2 FQNEAQ (reference sequence). The CDR3 has 11 residues. Trimming took 5 bases from V and 12 from J, leaving 11 bases between them. The CDR3: CASSQGVLQFF. CDR3 DNA sequence: TGTGCCAGCAGCCAAGGGGTACTGCAGTTCTTC. The full variable domain, in which reference TRBV7-9 and TRBJ2-1 provide the parts outside the CDR3, is DTGVSQNPRHKITKRGQNVTFRCDPISEHNRLYWYRQTLGQGPEFLTYFQNEAQLEKSRLLSDRFSAERPKGSFSTLEIQRTEQGDSAMYLCASSQGVLQFFGPGTRLTVL.

The V call is TRBV20-1, the J call TRBJ1-2, with a tentative D call TRBD1 (5 bases). The CDR3 is 15 amino acids. V was cut by 0 bases and J by 2 bases, with 13 bases left in between. Germline V lookup: CDR1 DFQATT, CDR2 SNEGSKA (reference sequence). CDR3 in DNA: TGCAGTGCTAGAGACCTCGGGGGGAAAAACTATGGCTACACCTTC. It translates to CSARDLGGKNYGYTF.

This clonotype has just a few counts. This chain connects TRBV20-1 to TRBJ2-3; 10 bases line up with TRBD1. Germline loops: CDR1 DFQATT, CDR2 SNEGSKA (reference sequence). The V and J ends lost 6 bases and 2 bases, in that order; junction bases with no gene match: 14. The CDR3 is 17 residues long. The CDR3 DNA reads as TGCAGTGCCAACCGACAGGGGGCAGCTGGGTACACAGATACGCAGTATTTT. It codes for CSANRQGAAGYTDTQYF.